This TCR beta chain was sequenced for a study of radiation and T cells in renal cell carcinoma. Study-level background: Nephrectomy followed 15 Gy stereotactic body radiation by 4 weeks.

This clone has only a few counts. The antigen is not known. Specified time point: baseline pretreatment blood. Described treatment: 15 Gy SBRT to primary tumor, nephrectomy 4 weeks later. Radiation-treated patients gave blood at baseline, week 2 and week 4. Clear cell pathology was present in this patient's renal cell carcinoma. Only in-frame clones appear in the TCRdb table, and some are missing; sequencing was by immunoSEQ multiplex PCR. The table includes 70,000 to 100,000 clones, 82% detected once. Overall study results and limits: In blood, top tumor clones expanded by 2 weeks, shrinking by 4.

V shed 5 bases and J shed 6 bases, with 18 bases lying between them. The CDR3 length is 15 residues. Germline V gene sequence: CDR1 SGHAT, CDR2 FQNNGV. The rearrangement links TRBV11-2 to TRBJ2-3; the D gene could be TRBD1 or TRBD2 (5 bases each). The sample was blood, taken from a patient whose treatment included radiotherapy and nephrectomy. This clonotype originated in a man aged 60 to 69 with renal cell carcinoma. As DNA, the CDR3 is TGTGCCAGCAGCCAGATTTGGGGGTCAGGGGATACGCAGTATTTT. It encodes CASSQIWGSGDTQYF. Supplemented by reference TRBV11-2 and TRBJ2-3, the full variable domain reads EAGVAQSPRYKIIEKRQSVAFWCNPISGHATLYWYQQILGQGPKLLIQFQNNGVVDDSQLPKDRFSAERLKGVDSTLKIQPAKLEDSAVYLCASSQIWGSGDTQYFGPGTRLTVL.